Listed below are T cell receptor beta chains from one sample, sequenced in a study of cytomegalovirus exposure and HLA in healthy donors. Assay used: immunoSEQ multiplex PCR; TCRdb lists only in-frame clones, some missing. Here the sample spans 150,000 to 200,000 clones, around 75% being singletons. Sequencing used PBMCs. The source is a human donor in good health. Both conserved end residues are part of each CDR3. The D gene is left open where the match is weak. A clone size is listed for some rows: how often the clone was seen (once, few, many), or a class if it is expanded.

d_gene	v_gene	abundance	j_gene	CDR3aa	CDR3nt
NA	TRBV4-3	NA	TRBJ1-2	CASSQVGTEYGYTF	TGCGCCAGCAGCCAAGTAGGGACTGAGTATGGCTACACCTTC
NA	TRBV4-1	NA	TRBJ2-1	CASSQEGGRSEQFF	TGCGCCAGCAGCCAAGAAGGCGGTAGGAGTGAGCAGTTCTTC
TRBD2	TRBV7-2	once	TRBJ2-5	CASSHTGRPETQYF	TGTGCCAGCAGCCATACCGGGAGGCCGGAGACCCAGTACTTC
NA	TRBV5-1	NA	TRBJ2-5	CASSRVSGYQETQYF	TGCGCCAGCAGCCGAGTCTCGGGGTACCAAGAGACCCAGTACTTC
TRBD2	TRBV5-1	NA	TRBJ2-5	CASSLIAGGQNQETQYF	TGCGCCAGCAGCTTGATAGCGGGGGGACAAAACCAAGAGACCCAGTACTTC
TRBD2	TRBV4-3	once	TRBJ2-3	CASSQAQSGSSGGDTQYF	TGCGCCAGCAGCCAGGCTCAATCGGGGTCTAGCGGGGGAGATACGCAGTATTTT
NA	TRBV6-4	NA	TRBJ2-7	CASRRGRSYEQYF	TGTGCCAGCAGAAGGGGCCGCTCCTACGAGCAGTACTTC
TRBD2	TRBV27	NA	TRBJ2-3	CASSSPGLATDTQYF	TGTGCCAGCAGCTCCCCCGGACTAGCGACTGATACGCAGTATTTT
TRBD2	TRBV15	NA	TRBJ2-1	CATSYRLAGANNEQFF	TGTGCCACCAGCTATCGACTAGCGGGGGCCAACAATGAGCAGTTCTTC
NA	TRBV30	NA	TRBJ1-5	CAWSALSLYSNQPQHF	TGTGCCTGGAGTGCCCTTAGTCTCTATAGCAATCAGCCCCAGCATTTT
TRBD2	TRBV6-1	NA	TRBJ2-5	CASGRATSGETQYF	TGTGCCAGCGGAAGAGCGACTAGCGGGGAGACCCAGTACTTC
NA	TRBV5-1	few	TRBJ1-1	CASSGGTAMNTEAFF	TGCGCCAGCAGCGGAGGGACGGCCATGAACACTGAAGCTTTCTTT
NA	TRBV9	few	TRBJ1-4	CASSPDNGWEKLFF	TGTGCCAGCAGTCCCGACAACGGCTGGGAAAAACTGTTTTTT
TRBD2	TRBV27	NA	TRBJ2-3	CASSRGLAGDTQYF	TGTGCCAGCAGCCGGGGACTAGCAGGAGATACGCAGTATTTT
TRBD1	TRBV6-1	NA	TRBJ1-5	CASSGRDRVPQPQHF	TGTGCCAGCAGTGGACGGGACAGGGTCCCTCAGCCCCAGCATTTT
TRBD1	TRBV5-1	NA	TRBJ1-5	CASSIGTGGNQPQHF	TGCGCCAGCAGCATAGGGACAGGGGGCAATCAGCCCCAGCATTTT
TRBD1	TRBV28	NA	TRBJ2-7	CASRKTGAYEQYF	TGTGCCAGTCGAAAGACAGGGGCCTACGAGCAGTACTTC
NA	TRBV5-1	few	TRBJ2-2	CASSFLGGADTGELFF	TGCGCCAGCAGCTTCTTAGGGGGGGCCGACACCGGGGAGCTGTTTTTT
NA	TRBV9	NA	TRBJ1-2	CASGANYGYTF	TGTGCCAGCGGAGCGAACTATGGCTACACCTTC
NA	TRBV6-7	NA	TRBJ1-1	CASSYSTEPMNTEAFF	TGTGCCAGCAGTTACTCTACAGAGCCGATGAACACTGAAGCTTTCTTT
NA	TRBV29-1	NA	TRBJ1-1	CSVERWGDTEAFF	TGCAGCGTTGAAAGGTGGGGGGACACTGAAGCTTTCTTT
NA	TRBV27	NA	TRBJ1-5	CASSSGVYNQPQHF	TGTGCCAGCAGTTCCGGGGTCTACAATCAGCCCCAGCATTTT
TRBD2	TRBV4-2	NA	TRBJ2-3	CASSQDFSSGGRDTQYF	TGTGCCAGCAGCCAAGATTTTTCTAGCGGGGGGCGGGATACGCAGTATTTT
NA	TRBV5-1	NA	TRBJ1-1	CASSLEGEFTEAFF	TGCGCCAGCAGCTTGGAGGGGGAATTCACTGAAGCTTTCTTT
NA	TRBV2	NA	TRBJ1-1	CASEERTVEAFF	TGTGCCAGCGAAGAAAGGACAGTTGAAGCTTTCTTT
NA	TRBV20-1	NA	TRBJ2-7	CSASGYEQYF	TGCAGTGCTAGCGGCTACGAGCAGTACTTC
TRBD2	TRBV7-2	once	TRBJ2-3	CASSFSALGGGPSADTQYF	TGTGCCAGCAGCTTCTCCGCCCTCGGGGGGGGGCCTTCCGCAGATACGCAGTATTTT
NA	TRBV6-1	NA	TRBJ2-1	CASSEFPPTYNEQFF	TGTGCCAGCAGTGAATTTCCCCCAACTTACAATGAGCAGTTCTTC
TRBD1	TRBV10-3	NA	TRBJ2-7	CAVRDSDSIYEQYF	TGTGCCGTCCGGGACAGCGATTCGATTTACGAGCAGTACTTC
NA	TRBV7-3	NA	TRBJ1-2	CASSDPLVRTSGYTF	TGTGCCAGCAGCGATCCACTTGTCCGGACATCCGGCTACACCTTC
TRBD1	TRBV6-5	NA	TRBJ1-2	CASSLSLQGIYGYTF	TGTGCCAGCAGTCTCTCACTACAGGGGATATATGGCTACACCTTC
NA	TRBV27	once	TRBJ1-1	CASSFREGTEAFF	TGTGCCAGCAGTTTTCGGGAGGGGACTGAAGCTTTCTTT
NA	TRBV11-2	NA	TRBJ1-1	CASSLERNTEAFF	TGTGCCAGCAGCTTAGAGCGGAACACTGAAGCTTTCTTT
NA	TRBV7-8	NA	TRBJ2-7	CASSPTEVGEQYF	TGTGCCAGCAGCCCCACGGAGGTCGGCGAGCAGTACTTC
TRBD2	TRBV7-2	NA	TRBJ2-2	CASSSTAGSTGELFF	TGTGCCAGCAGCTCAACAGCGGGAAGCACCGGGGAGCTGTTTTTT
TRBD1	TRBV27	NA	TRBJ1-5	CASSPRTGGFGSNQPQHF	TGTGCCAGCAGTCCAAGGACAGGGGGCTTTGGTAGCAATCAGCCCCAGCATTTT
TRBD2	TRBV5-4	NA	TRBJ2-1	CASSLGGASGGNNEQFF	TGTGCCAGCAGCTTGGGTGGGGCTAGCGGGGGGAACAATGAGCAGTTCTTC